This T cell receptor beta chain is from a study of cytomegalovirus exposure and HLA in healthy donors. At sampling all donors were nominally healthy, likely with unrecorded immune exposures. The V gene's germline CDR1 is MNHNS and CDR2 SASEGT. The length of the CDR3 is 14 residues. The trim removed 3 bases at V and 3 bases at J, leaving 3 bases unmatched. The PCR was carried out with 60 Vbeta primers and 13 Jbeta primers. The method was immunoSEQ multiplex PCR; TCRdb's version includes in-frame clones alone and lacks a portion of them. The specimen's table records 100,000 to 150,000 clones. Study-level results: Later analysis revealed greater clonal expansion in HLA-associated TCR beta chains than in equally common others. There were reportedly fewer N-insertions in an Asian-associated ancestry cluster than the approximately 670-donor mean, in a later analysis.

About this clone itself: Antigen specificity is unknown.

The chain has TRBV6-1 and TRBJ1-2; 8 positions agree with TRBD1. The sample consisted of PBMCs. This sequence was found in a man aged 18 to 29 in good health and CMV-seronegative. CDR3 sequence reads: CASSDRGRDYGYTF. In DNA form, the CDR3 reads TGTGCCAGCAGTGACAGGGGGCGCGACTATGGCTACACCTTC.